This T cell receptor beta chain stems from a study of T cells after posttransplantation cyclophosphamide. The study, taken as a whole, reports: TRB clonality was highly associated with recipient CMV seropositivity and reactivation. Later post-transplant blood repertoires were often dominated by donor CD8+ memory clones. TRB overlap between skin or GI tissue T cells and blood was limited.

Sequencing used immunoSEQ multiplex PCR; TCRdb keeps in-frame clones, though not all of them. The sample carries 1,500 to 2,000 clones, roughly 67% recorded once. Worth noting for this clone: As yet, its antigen is unknown.

J was trimmed by 6 bases and V by 1 base; bases with no gene match: 3. Germline CDR1 reads MGHRA; CDR2 reads YSYEKL. The CDR3 runs to 14 residues. Treatment was busulfan-fludarabine conditioning, a marrow graft, and cyclophosphamide on days +3 and +4. Sequenced here: CD8+ T cells sorted from PBMCs, sampled after allogeneic stem cell transplant with posttransplant cyclophosphamide. This chain uses TRBV4-1 with TRBJ1-2, with 9 bases lining up with TRBD1. This TCR derives from a male patient in his thirties who received an allogeneic stem cell transplant from a related donor, was CMV-positive, and had acute GVHD only. Some T cells may be graft donor cells. In DNA form, the CDR3 reads TGCGCCAGCAGCCAAGGGACAGGGGTTAATGGCTACACCTTC. Its protein is CASSQGTGVNGYTF.